The rows below give T cell receptor beta chains drawn from one sample of a study of blood T cells in healthy people across ages. Each CDR3 protein gets one entry after TCRdb re-called the 5' RACE reads with MiXCR. The repertoire holds 1.5 million to 2 million distinct CDR3 sequences, over 25% seen once, with approximately 7.7% in the top ten. What was sequenced was blood. The receptors derive from a woman aged 25 to 39 in good health. CDR3s leave out the opening cysteine and the closing phenylalanine or tryptophan. Expanded clones get a size class; other rows say once, few or many, or leave the size out.

size,length,V,CDR3
many,18,TRBV9,ASSARGTSGGAMVQETQY
many,12,TRBV12-3/TRBV12-4,ASGDSSGANVLT
many,11,TRBV12-3/TRBV12-4,ASSRLAGGWQY
.,16,TRBV5-1,ASSHTNVAGVNTGELF
.,14,TRBV20-1,SAHLVGLAGEKTQY
.,12,TRBV12-3/TRBV12-4,ASSLWGDDTEAF
.,13,TRBV20-1,SARDQERGDYEQY
few,13,TRBV5-1,ASSPAPHQQETQY
.,11,TRBV12-3/TRBV12-4,ASRLQVNSPLH
few,13,TRBV7-2,ASSPKDSYNQPQH
few,12,TRBV18,ASSPGKGANVLT
.,14,TRBV4-1,ASSQVGLGASDTQY
many,14,TRBV7-9,ASSLASGAGANVLT
many,12,TRBV11-2,ASIARDTSYEQY
.,9,TRBV29-1,SVVAVNEQF
few,12,TRBV2,ATQGGTDPYEQY
.,12,TRBV20-1,SARQGGRADTQY
.,14,TRBV5-1,ASSLAVTLSTDTQY
many,13,TRBV10-2,ASSVGLAGVNEQF
many,12,TRBV4-3,ASSQGQGRNIQY
.,12,TRBV29-1,SVKTGQGNQPQH
.,13,TRBV7-2,ASSWGAAGSYEQY
.,12,TRBV2,ASSELASSDTQY
many,11,TRBV6-5,ASNRVNTDTQY
many,14,TRBV6-6,ASSLGTSAFTDTQY
.,10,TRBV2,ASSPGLSVWF
.,14,TRBV19,ASNAGLAGDPDTQY
.,14,TRBV9,ASSVDPGSSGNTIY
.,13,TRBV10-3,AISAGTGGGSPLH
.,14,TRBV7-4,ASSSQKRLSTDTQY
.,10,TRBV10-3,ASGSGDYGYT
few,11,TRBV6-6,ASRDQGADTQY
.,13,TRBV11-3,ASSLKQGITGELF
few,15,TRBV27,ASSATRLAGEYNEQF
.,8,TRBV29-1,SVEAGEQY
.,13,TRBV5-1,ASGGGELAQQTQY
.,12,TRBV7-2,ASSFLGFSYEQF
many,12,TRBV29-1,SVEGLRTYNEQF
many,11,TRBV29-1,SVEERGQNEQF
.,11,TRBV12-3/TRBV12-4,ASSLRAESPLH
.,11,TRBV20-1,SARFGEIDTQY
.,12,TRBV4-2,ASSHYRGLETQF
.,14,TRBV6-2/TRBV6-3,ASRRHGQGYTGELF
.,13,TRBV11-2,ASTMIVGSTDTQY
.,13,TRBV12-3/TRBV12-4,ASSLKGGQGDTQY
few,8,TRBV25-1,ASSEGVQY
few,14,TRBV4-1,ASGLTIGQEYNEQF
.,10,TRBV30,AWREGTYGQC
few,11,TRBV30,AWKLGGNSPLY